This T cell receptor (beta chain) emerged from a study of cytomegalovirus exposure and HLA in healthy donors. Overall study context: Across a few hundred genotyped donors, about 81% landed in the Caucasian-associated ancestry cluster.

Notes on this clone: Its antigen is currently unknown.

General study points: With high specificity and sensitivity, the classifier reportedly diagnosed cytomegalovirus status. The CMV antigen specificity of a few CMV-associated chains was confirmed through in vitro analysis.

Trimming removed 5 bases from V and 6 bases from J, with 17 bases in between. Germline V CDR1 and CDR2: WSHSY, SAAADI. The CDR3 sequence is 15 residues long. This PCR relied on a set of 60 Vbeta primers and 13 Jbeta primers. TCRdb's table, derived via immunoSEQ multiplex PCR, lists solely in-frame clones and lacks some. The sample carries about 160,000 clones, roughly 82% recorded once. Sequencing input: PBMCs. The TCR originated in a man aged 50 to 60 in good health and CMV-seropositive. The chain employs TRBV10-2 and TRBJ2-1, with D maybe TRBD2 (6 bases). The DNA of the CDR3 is TGCGCCAGCAGTCACGGGCCCTTGGGGGGCAATGAGCAGTTCTTC. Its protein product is CASSHGPLGGNEQFF.